This T cell receptor (beta chain) stems from a study of blood T cell repertoires in COVID-19. The CDR3 runs 15 residues. Trimming cost V 8 bases and J 5 bases, with 19 bases left between them. Germline V gene sequence: CDR1 LNHDA, CDR2 SQIVND (reference sequence). Clones were sequenced by immunoSEQ multiplex PCR, and TCRdb holds only the in-frame ones, with some missing. This sample has around 300,000 clones, with approximately 90% found just once. Source material: PBMCs or T cells enriched from blood (not recorded which). The clonotype comes from a woman aged 55-69 years in a cohort exposed to, infected with or recovered from COVID-19 (not recorded which). The J gene is TRBJ2-1, the V gene TRBV19; D might be TRBD2 (6 bases). CDR3 region: CASRGTSPTHNEQFF. CDR3 nucleotide sequence: TGTGCCAGTCGGGGTACTAGCCCCACTCACAATGAGCAGTTCTTC.